This T cell receptor (beta chain) came from a study of long-term antiretroviral therapy in people with HIV. Notes on the study in general: All blood samples came from the years 2004 to 2017, possibly under older ART regimens.

Every donor had one or more pre-ART and two or more post-ART PBMC samples. Run at survey level, the immunoSEQ assay was version v3.0. Sequencing targeted about 40,000-50,000 T-cell genomes per sample. Profiled with immunoSEQ multiplex PCR; TCRdb holds only in-frame clones, not every one. The table has tens of thousands of clones, over 75% seen once. This CDR3 spans 19 amino acids. J lost 0 bases, V lost 4 bases, and 12 bases had no gene match. The V gene's germline CDR1 is SNHLY and CDR2 FYNNEI. Turning to this clone: Antigen unknown.

This chain connects TRBV2 to TRBJ1-4; 9 bases are a match to TRBD1. The starting material was unsorted PBMCs, obtained 3 years after starting antiretroviral therapy. The TCR comes from a man aged 35-49 years with HIV. The CDR3 DNA reads as TGTGCCAGCAGTGCGGGACGGACAGGGGTCCTAGCAACTAATGAAAAACTGTTTTTT. Amino acid sequence: CASSAGRTGVLATNEKLFF.